Listed below are T cell receptor beta chains from one sample, sequenced in a study of low-dose radiotherapy and immunotherapy resistance in tumors. TCRdb analysed the reads with MiXCR anew, one entry per CDR3 protein. This sample carries roughly 50,000 distinct CDR3 sequences, 33% of them seen once, and the ten largest clones take over 7%. The source was PBMCs, collected after low-dose radiotherapy plus immunotherapy. These TCRs come from a male donor with rectosigmoid adenocarcinoma. Each CDR3 is given with its conserved first and last residue. D genes are given only for firm matches. Some rows mark clone size as missing; the rest say once, few, many or name a class of expanded clone.

size: -; J: TRBJ2-7; V: TRBV13; D: -; CDR3: CASSTDGQGYEQYF; DNA: TGTGCCAGCAGCACGGACGGCCAGGGGTACGAGCAGTACTTC
size: -; J: TRBJ1-5; V: TRBV20-1; D: TRBD1; CDR3: CSASGQGGQPQHF; DNA: TGCAGTGCCTCCGGACAGGGGGGTCAGCCCCAGCATTTT
size: many; J: TRBJ2-7; V: TRBV27; D: -; CDR3: CASSSGNSVLYEQYF; DNA: TGTGCCAGCAGTTCGGGCAACTCGGTTCTGTACGAGCAGTACTTC
size: -; J: TRBJ1-1; V: TRBV12-3/TRBV12-4; D: -; CDR3: CASSLIAGAFF; DNA: TGTGCCAGCAGTTTAATCGCGGGAGCTTTCTTT
size: many; J: TRBJ2-7; V: TRBV6-2/TRBV6-3; D: -; CDR3: CASRPLTGLGEQYF; DNA: TGTGCCAGCAGACCCCTGACAGGCCTCGGCGAGCAGTACTTC
size: many; J: TRBJ2-6; V: TRBV18; D: TRBD2; CDR3: CASSPVAGGSGANVLTF; DNA: TGTGCCAGCTCCCCCGTAGCGGGAGGGTCCGGGGCCAACGTCCTGACTTTC
size: many; J: TRBJ1-1; V: TRBV6-2/TRBV6-3; D: -; CDR3: CATQLRMGTEAFF; DNA: TGTGCCACCCAACTGAGAATGGGCACTGAAGCTTTCTTT
size: many; J: TRBJ2-1; V: TRBV12-3/TRBV12-4; D: -; CDR3: CASSFARTRYNEQFF; DNA: TGTGCCAGCAGTTTCGCGAGGACTCGATACAATGAGCAGTTCTTC
size: -; J: TRBJ2-5; V: TRBV11-2; D: -; CDR3: CASSVSHLREQYF; DNA: TGTGCCAGCAGCGTGTCCCACTTGCGTGAGCAGTACTTC
size: many; J: TRBJ2-3; V: TRBV20-1; D: -; CDR3: CSAKAGTGGTQYF; DNA: TGCAGTGCCAAGGCAGGGACCGGCGGTACGCAGTATTTT
size: many; J: TRBJ2-7; V: TRBV12-3/TRBV12-4; D: TRBD1; CDR3: CASTSPGQGAREQYF; DNA: TGTGCCAGCACCTCACCGGGACAGGGGGCGCGGGAGCAGTACTTC
size: many; J: TRBJ1-2; V: TRBV20-1; D: -; CDR3: CSALTRLTLYGYTF; DNA: TGCAGTGCTCTGACGCGCCTTACGCTCTATGGCTACACCTTC
size: many; J: TRBJ2-2; V: TRBV27; D: -; CDR3: CASSSAVGATGELFF; DNA: TGTGCCAGCAGTTCGGCAGTGGGGGCCACCGGGGAGCTGTTTTTT
size: -; J: TRBJ2-1; V: TRBV11-3; D: TRBD2; CDR3: CASSLVSGADEQFF; DNA: TGTGCCAGCAGCTTAGTTAGCGGGGCAGATGAGCAGTTCTTC
size: many; J: TRBJ2-7; V: TRBV15; D: -; CDR3: CATSRDLYPGSSYEQYF; DNA: TGTGCCACCAGCAGAGATCTATATCCGGGATCATCCTACGAGCAGTACTTC
size: -; J: TRBJ2-2; V: TRBV9; D: -; CDR3: CASSQIAGAGELFF; DNA: TGTGCCAGCAGCCAGATAGCCGGGGCCGGGGAGCTGTTTTTT
size: -; J: TRBJ2-1; V: TRBV28; D: TRBD2; CDR3: CASSRRLAGEYNEQFF; DNA: TGTGCCAGCAGTCGCCGACTAGCGGGAGAGTACAATGAGCAGTTCTTC
size: many; J: TRBJ2-1; V: TRBV18; D: -; CDR3: CASSLVVVSSYNEQFF; DNA: TGTGCCAGCTCACTCGTAGTGGTTAGCTCCTACAATGAGCAGTTCTTC
size: -; J: TRBJ2-2; V: TRBV5-1; D: TRBD1; CDR3: CASSTGTVNTGELFF; DNA: TGCGCCAGCAGCACGGGGACAGTGAACACCGGGGAGCTGTTTTTT
size: -; J: TRBJ1-6; V: TRBV20-1; D: TRBD1; CDR3: CSASKQGANSPLHF; DNA: TGCAGTGCTAGTAAACAGGGGGCGAATTCACCCCTCCACTTT
size: -; J: TRBJ2-7; V: TRBV28; D: TRBD2; CDR3: CASSFSRLAGGYYEQYF; DNA: TGTGCCAGCAGTTTTAGCCGGCTAGCGGGAGGGTATTACGAGCAGTACTTC
size: many; J: TRBJ2-1; V: TRBV6-2/TRBV6-3; D: -; CDR3: CASSYLADPYNEQFF; DNA: TGTGCCAGCAGTTACCTTGCGGACCCTTACAATGAGCAGTTCTTC
size: -; J: TRBJ2-1; V: TRBV6-2/TRBV6-3; D: -; CDR3: CASDHKFGEQFF; DNA: TGTGCCAGCGACCACAAGTTCGGTGAGCAGTTCTTC
size: -; J: TRBJ1-2; V: TRBV28; D: TRBD1; CDR3: CASSFLAGQRGYGYTF; DNA: TGTGCCAGCAGTTTCCTTGCGGGACAGAGGGGCTATGGCTACACCTTC
size: -; J: TRBJ2-7; V: TRBV2; D: TRBD1; CDR3: CASRWTGSSYEQYF; DNA: TGTGCCAGCAGATGGACAGGGAGCTCCTACGAGCAGTACTTC
size: few; J: TRBJ1-1; V: TRBV7-2; D: -; CDR3: CASSLGGAGAFF; DNA: TGTGCCAGCAGCTTAGGTGGGGCGGGAGCTTTCTTT
size: many; J: TRBJ2-4; V: TRBV14; D: TRBD1; CDR3: CASSQDMGPGGAKNIQYF; DNA: TGTGCCAGCAGCCAAGATATGGGACCAGGGGGCGCCAAAAACATTCAGTACTTC
size: many; J: TRBJ2-5; V: TRBV9; D: -; CDR3: CASSPGTSNQETQYF; DNA: TGTGCCAGCAGCCCCGGGACATCCAACCAAGAGACCCAGTACTTC
size: -; J: TRBJ2-5; V: TRBV13; D: TRBD1; CDR3: CASSSRGQQYQETQYF; DNA: TGTGCCAGCAGCTCACGGGGACAGCAGTACCAAGAGACCCAGTACTTC
size: many; J: TRBJ1-1; V: TRBV7-2; D: -; CDR3: CASSLVHRNTEAFF; DNA: TGTGCCAGCAGCTTAGTTCACAGGAACACTGAAGCTTTCTTT
size: -; J: TRBJ2-7; V: TRBV6-8; D: -; CDR3: CASSQRPSSYEQYF; DNA: TGTGCCAGCAGTCAACGGCCGAGCTCCTACGAGCAGTACTTC
size: many; J: TRBJ2-7; V: TRBV7-2; D: TRBD1; CDR3: CASSQDRGYYEQYF; DNA: TGTGCCAGCAGCCAGGACAGGGGTTACTACGAGCAGTACTTC
size: many; J: TRBJ1-4; V: TRBV29-1; D: TRBD1; CDR3: CSVAGTGEREKLFF; DNA: TGCAGCGTTGCGGGGACAGGGGAGCGTGAAAAACTGTTTTTT
size: -; J: TRBJ1-3; V: TRBV6-2/TRBV6-3; D: -; CDR3: CASTSRRTGNTIYF; DNA: TGTGCCAGTACCTCGAGGCGGACCGGAAACACCATATATTTT
size: many; J: TRBJ2-7; V: TRBV28; D: TRBD1; CDR3: CATSKGARAREQYF; DNA: TGTGCCACCTCAAAGGGGGCCAGGGCACGCGAGCAGTACTTC
size: many; J: TRBJ2-7; V: TRBV6-6; D: -; CDR3: CASKLGDSTGPGGEQYF; DNA: TGTGCCAGCAAATTAGGGGACTCTACAGGGCCCGGCGGCGAGCAGTACTTC
size: -; J: TRBJ2-5; V: TRBV6-2/TRBV6-3; D: -; CDR3: CASSVRGAEETQYF; DNA: TGTGCCAGCAGTGTCAGGGGGGCGGAGGAGACCCAGTACTTC
size: many; J: TRBJ2-3; V: TRBV5-1; D: -; CDR3: CASSWKASTDTQYF; DNA: TGCGCCAGCAGCTGGAAGGCCAGCACAGATACGCAGTATTTT
size: many; J: TRBJ2-5; V: TRBV11-2; D: -; CDR3: CASSSPSFGQETQYF; DNA: TGTGCCAGCAGCTCCCCTAGCTTCGGTCAAGAGACCCAGTACTTC
size: -; J: TRBJ1-5; V: TRBV6-2/TRBV6-3; D: -; CDR3: CASSEVGTVVGQPQHF; DNA: TGTGCCAGCAGTGAAGTCGGGACGGTCGTCGGCCAGCCCCAGCATTTT
size: many; J: TRBJ2-3; V: TRBV20-1; D: TRBD2; CDR3: CSASFLGAGGPSDTQYF; DNA: TGCAGTGCTAGTTTTCTTGGAGCGGGGGGGCCATCCGATACGCAGTATTTT
size: many; J: TRBJ2-7; V: TRBV28; D: -; CDR3: CASSLSGGNEQYF; DNA: TGTGCCAGCAGTTTGTCGGGGGGCAACGAGCAGTACTTC
size: -; J: TRBJ2-5; V: TRBV18; D: TRBD1; CDR3: CASSPLTGGEETQYF; DNA: TGTGCCAGCTCACCACTGACAGGGGGCGAAGAGACCCAGTACTTC
size: many; J: TRBJ2-7; V: TRBV18; D: -; CDR3: CASSPLGGEQYF; DNA: TGTGCCAGCTCACCCCTTGGAGGTGAGCAGTACTTC